The source of this T cell receptor (beta chain) is a study of control samples from healthy donors and cancer patients. Here immunoSEQ multiplex PCR was the method, and the copy in TCRdb shows in-frame clones only, minus some. The repertoire holds around 250,000 clones, almost 85% seen once, with about an eighth in the top ten. The CDR3 extends over 16 amino acids. Germline-derived CDR1 and CDR2 are LNHNV and YYDKDF (reference sequence). Losses at the gene ends were 4 bases for V and 6 bases for J; bases not matched to a gene: 11. Sequenced material: PBMCs. This chain connects TRBV15 to TRBJ1-5, with 8 bases lining up with TRBD1. The clonotype was recovered from a woman aged 60 to 75 with lung cancer. The CDR3 nucleotides read TGTGCCACCAGCACCGAACAGACAGGGGCCGTTCAGCCCCAGCATTTT. This codes for CATSTEQTGAVQPQHF.